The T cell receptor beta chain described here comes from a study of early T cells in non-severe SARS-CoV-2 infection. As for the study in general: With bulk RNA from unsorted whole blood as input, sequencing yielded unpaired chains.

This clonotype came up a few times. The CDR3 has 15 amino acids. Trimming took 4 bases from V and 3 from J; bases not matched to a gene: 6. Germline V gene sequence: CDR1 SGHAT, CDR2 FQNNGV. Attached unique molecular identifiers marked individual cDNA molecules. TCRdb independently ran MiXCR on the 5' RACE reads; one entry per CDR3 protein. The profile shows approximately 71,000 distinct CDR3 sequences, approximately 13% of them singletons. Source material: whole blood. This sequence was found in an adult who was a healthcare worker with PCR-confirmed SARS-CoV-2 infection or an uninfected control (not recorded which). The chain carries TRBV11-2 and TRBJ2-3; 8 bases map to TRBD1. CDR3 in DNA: TGTGCCAGCAGCTCGGACAGGGTGGTAACAGATACGCAGTATTTT. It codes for CASSSDRVVTDTQYF.